This TCR beta chain emerged from a study of cytomegalovirus exposure and HLA in healthy donors. Regarding the study as a whole: There were some public TCRs occurring in many donors, but most TCR sequences were rare. For cytomegalovirus status, the classifier reportedly gave diagnoses with high specificity and sensitivity.

Sequencing used immunoSEQ multiplex PCR; TCRdb keeps in-frame clones, though not all of them. Of some 110,000 clones listed, 75% to 90% are singletons. This clone was detected only once. Antigen: not known. Trimming removed 3 bases from V and 0 bases from J; junction bases left unmatched: 1. The CDR3 has 16 residues. Germline lookup yields CDR1 KGHSH and CDR2 LQKENI. This chain links TRBV18 with TRBJ2-4; 11 bases are shared with TRBD2. The TCR originated in a man between 18 and 35 years old in good health and CMV-seropositive. The sequenced material came from PBMCs. The CDR3 DNA follows: TGTGCCAGCTCACCTACTAGCGGGGGAGCCAAAAACATTCAGTACTTC. The encoded protein is CASSPTSGGAKNIQYF.